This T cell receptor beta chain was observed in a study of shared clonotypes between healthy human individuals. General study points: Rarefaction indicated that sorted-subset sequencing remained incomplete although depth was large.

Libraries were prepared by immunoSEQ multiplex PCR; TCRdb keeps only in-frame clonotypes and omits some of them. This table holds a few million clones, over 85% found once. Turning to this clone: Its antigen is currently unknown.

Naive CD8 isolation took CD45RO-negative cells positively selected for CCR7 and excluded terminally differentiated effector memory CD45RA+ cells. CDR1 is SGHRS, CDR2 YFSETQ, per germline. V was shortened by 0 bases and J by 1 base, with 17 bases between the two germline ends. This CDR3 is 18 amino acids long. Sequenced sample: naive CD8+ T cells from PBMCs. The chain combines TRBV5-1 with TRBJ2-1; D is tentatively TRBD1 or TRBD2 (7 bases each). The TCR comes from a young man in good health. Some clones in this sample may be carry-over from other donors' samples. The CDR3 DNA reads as TGCGCCAGCAGCTTGGCCTTGGCAGGGGGAGGGTCCTACAATGAGCAGTTCTTC. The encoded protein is CASSLALAGGGSYNEQFF.